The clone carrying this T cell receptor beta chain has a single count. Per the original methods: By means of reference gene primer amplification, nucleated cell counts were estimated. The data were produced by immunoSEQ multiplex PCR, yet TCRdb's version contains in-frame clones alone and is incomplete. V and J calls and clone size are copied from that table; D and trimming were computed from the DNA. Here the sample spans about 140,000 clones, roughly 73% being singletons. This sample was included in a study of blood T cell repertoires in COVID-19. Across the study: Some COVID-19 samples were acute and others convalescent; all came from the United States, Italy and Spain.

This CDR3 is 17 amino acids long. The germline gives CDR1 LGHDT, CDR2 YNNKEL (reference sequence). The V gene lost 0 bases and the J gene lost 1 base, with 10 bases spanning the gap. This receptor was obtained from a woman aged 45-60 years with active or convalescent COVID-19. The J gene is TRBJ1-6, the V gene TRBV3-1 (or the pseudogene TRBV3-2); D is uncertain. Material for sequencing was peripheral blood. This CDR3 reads CASSQDERYSYNSPLHF. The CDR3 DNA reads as TGTGCCAGCAGCCAAGATGAGAGGTATTCCTATAATTCACCCCTCCACTTT.